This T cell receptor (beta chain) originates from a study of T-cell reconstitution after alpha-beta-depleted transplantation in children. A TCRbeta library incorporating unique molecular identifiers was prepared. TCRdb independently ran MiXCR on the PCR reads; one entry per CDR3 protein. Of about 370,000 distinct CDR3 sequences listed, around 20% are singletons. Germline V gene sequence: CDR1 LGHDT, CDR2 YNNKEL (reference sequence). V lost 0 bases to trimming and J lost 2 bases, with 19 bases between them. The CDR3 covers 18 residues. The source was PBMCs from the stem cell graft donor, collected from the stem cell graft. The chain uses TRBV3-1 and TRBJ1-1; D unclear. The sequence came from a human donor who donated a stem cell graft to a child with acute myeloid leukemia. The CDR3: CASSQDRIGFGYNTEAFF. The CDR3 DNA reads TGTGCCAGCAGCCAAGATCGTATTGGGTTTGGGTATAACACTGAAGCTTTCTTT.